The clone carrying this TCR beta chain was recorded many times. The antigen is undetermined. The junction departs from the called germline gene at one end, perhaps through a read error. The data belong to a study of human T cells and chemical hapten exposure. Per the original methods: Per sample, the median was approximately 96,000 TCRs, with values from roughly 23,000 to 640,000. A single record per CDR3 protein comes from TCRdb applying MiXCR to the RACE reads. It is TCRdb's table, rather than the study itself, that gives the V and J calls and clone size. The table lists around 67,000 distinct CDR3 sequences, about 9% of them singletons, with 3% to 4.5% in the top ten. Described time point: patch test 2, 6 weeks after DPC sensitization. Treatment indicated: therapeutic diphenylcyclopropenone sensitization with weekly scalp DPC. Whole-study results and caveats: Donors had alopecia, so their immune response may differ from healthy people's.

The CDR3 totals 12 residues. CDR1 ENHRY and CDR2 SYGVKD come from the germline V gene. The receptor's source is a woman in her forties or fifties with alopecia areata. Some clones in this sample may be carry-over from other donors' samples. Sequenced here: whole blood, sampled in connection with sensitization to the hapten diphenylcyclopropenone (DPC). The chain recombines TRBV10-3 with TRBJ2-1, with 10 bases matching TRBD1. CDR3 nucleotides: TGTGCCATCAGTCGGGACAGGGGTTATCTCGTCTTC. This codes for CAISRDRGYLVF.